This TCR beta chain was sequenced during a study of patients and donors after allogeneic stem cell transplantation. TCRdb analysed the RT-PCR reads with MiXCR anew, one entry per CDR3 protein. The data show 920,000 or so distinct CDR3 sequences, roughly 18% seen once. This clonotype was counted ten times or more. A read error may account for a junction end that differs from germline. Germline values: CDR1 LNHDA, CDR2 SQIVND (reference sequence). The length of the CDR3 is 14 residues. This clonotype originated in a human donor who was either an allogeneic HSCT recipient or a stem cell or donor lymphocyte infusion donor (not recorded which). It is not recorded whose cells these are; they may come from a transplant donor. Material for sequencing was blood, either unsorted or a sorted T cell fraction (not recorded which). The rearrangement links TRBV19 to TRBJ1-1, with a possible D match to TRBD1 (5 bases). The CDR3 coding sequence is TGTGCCAGCAGTATTGGGACTGTGAACACTGAAGCTTTCTTT. Translation: CASSIGTVNTEAFF.